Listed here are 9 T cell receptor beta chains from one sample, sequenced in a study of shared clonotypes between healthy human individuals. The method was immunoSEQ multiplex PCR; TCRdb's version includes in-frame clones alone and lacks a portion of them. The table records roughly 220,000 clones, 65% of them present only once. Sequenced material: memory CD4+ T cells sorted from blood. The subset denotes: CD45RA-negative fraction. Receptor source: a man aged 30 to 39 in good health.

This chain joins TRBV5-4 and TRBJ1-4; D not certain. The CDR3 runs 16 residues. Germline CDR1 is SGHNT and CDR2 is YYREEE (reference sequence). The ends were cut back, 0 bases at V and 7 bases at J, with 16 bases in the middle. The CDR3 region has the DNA TGTGCCAGCAGCTTGGCCACGACTCTAGGCGGTGAAAAACTGTTTTTT. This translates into CASSLATTLGGEKLFF.

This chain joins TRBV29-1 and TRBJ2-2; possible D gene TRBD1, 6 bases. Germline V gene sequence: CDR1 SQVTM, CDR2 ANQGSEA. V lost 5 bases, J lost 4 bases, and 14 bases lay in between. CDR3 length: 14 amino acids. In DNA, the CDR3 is TGCAGCGTTTTGCGAGGGGGTGTCACCGGGGAGCTGTTTTTT. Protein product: CSVLRGGVTGELFF.

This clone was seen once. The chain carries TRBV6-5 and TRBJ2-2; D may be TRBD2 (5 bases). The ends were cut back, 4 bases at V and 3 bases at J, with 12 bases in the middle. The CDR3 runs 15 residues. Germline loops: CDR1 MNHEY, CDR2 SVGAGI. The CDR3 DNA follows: TGTGCCAGCAGTTTCTGGGGAGCGGACACCGGGGAGCTGTTTTTT. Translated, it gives CASSFWGADTGELFF.

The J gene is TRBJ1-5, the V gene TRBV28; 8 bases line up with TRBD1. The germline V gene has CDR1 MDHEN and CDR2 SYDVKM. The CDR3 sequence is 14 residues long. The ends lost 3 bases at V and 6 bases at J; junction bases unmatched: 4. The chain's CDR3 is CASSLAGGVQPQHF. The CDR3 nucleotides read TGTGCCAGCAGTTTGGCAGGGGGCGTTCAGCCCCAGCATTTT.

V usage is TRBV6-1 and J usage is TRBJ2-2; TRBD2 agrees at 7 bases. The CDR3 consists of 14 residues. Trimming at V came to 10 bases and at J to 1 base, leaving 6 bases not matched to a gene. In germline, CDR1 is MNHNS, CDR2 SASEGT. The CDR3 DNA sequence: TGTGCCACCCTGGGGGGGGTGAACACCGGGGAGCTGTTTTTT. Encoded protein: CATLGGVNTGELFF.

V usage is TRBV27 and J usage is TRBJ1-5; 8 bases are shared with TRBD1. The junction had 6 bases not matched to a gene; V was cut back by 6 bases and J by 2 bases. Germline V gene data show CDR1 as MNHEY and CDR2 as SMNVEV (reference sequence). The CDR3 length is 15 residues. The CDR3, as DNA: TGTGCCAGCAGCAGGGGGCGGTTTGGCAATCAGCCCCAGCATTTT. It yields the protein CASSRGRFGNQPQHF.

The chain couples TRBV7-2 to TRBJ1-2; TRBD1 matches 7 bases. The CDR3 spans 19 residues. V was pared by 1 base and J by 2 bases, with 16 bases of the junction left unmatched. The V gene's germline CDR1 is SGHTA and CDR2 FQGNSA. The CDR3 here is CASSLVHYWDRPLNYGYTF. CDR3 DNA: TGTGCCAGCAGCTTAGTCCACTACTGGGACAGACCCCTGAACTATGGCTACACCTTC.

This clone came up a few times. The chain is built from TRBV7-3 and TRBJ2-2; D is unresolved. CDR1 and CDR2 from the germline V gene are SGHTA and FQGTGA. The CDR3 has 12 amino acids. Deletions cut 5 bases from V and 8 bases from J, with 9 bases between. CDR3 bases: TGTGCCAGCAGCCGCTACGGGGGGGAGCTGTTTTTT. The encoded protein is CASSRYGGELFF.

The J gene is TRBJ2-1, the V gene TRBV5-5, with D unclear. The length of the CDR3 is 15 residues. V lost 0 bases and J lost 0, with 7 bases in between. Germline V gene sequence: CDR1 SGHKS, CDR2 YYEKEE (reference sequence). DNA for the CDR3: TGTGCCAGCAGCTTGGTGGCTAGCTCCTACAATGAGCAGTTCTTC. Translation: CASSLVASSYNEQFF.